The present T cell receptor (beta chain) was sequenced within a study of PD-1 blockade in classical Hodgkin lymphoma. Libraries were prepared by immunoSEQ multiplex PCR; TCRdb keeps only in-frame clonotypes and omits some of them. The top ten clones hold approximately 9% of a sample with approximately 93,000 clones, roughly 78% of them seen once. The germline V gene has CDR1 LNHDA and CDR2 SQIVND (reference sequence). CDR3 length equals 13 residues. V was shortened by 5 bases and J by 3 bases, with 9 bases between the two germline ends. Regarding time point: cycle 4 day 1 (C4D1), after five to seven weeks of nivolumab. All patients relapsed after autologous stem cell transplantation, and brentuximab vedotin exposure varied. Complete response, partial response or progressive disease constituted the best response categories observed.

The chain carries TRBV19 and TRBJ2-3; D unresolved. The specimen was peripheral blood mononuclear cells (PBMCs), collected before the fourth cycle of nivolumab. This sequence was found in a human donor with classical Hodgkin lymphoma. As DNA, the CDR3 is TGTGCCAGTAGTCCTCAGCCTACAGATACGCAGTATTTT. Its protein is CASSPQPTDTQYF.